Below, one T cell receptor (beta chain) is given with its context. The antigen is undetermined. The data were taken from a study of cytomegalovirus exposure and HLA in healthy donors. Overall study results and limits: Researchers counted over 150 TCR beta chains as cytomegalovirus-associated.

A multiplex PCR was run with 60 Vbeta primers and 13 Jbeta primers. Sequencing was performed with immunoSEQ multiplex PCR; in TCRdb, only in-frame clones are kept and a portion is missing. This table holds around 200,000 clones, 70% to 85% found once. The CDR3 totals 14 residues. Deletions cut 1 base from V and 4 bases from J, with 9 bases between. The germline V gene has CDR1 SGHTA and CDR2 FQGNSA. Sequences were obtained from PBMCs. The chain is built from TRBV7-2 and TRBJ2-3; unclear D gene. The TCR originated in a woman aged 40 to 55 in good health and CMV-seronegative. In DNA, the CDR3 is TGTGCCAGCAGCTTAGTGCACTCCGCAGATACGCAGTATTTT. This sequence encodes CASSLVHSADTQYF.